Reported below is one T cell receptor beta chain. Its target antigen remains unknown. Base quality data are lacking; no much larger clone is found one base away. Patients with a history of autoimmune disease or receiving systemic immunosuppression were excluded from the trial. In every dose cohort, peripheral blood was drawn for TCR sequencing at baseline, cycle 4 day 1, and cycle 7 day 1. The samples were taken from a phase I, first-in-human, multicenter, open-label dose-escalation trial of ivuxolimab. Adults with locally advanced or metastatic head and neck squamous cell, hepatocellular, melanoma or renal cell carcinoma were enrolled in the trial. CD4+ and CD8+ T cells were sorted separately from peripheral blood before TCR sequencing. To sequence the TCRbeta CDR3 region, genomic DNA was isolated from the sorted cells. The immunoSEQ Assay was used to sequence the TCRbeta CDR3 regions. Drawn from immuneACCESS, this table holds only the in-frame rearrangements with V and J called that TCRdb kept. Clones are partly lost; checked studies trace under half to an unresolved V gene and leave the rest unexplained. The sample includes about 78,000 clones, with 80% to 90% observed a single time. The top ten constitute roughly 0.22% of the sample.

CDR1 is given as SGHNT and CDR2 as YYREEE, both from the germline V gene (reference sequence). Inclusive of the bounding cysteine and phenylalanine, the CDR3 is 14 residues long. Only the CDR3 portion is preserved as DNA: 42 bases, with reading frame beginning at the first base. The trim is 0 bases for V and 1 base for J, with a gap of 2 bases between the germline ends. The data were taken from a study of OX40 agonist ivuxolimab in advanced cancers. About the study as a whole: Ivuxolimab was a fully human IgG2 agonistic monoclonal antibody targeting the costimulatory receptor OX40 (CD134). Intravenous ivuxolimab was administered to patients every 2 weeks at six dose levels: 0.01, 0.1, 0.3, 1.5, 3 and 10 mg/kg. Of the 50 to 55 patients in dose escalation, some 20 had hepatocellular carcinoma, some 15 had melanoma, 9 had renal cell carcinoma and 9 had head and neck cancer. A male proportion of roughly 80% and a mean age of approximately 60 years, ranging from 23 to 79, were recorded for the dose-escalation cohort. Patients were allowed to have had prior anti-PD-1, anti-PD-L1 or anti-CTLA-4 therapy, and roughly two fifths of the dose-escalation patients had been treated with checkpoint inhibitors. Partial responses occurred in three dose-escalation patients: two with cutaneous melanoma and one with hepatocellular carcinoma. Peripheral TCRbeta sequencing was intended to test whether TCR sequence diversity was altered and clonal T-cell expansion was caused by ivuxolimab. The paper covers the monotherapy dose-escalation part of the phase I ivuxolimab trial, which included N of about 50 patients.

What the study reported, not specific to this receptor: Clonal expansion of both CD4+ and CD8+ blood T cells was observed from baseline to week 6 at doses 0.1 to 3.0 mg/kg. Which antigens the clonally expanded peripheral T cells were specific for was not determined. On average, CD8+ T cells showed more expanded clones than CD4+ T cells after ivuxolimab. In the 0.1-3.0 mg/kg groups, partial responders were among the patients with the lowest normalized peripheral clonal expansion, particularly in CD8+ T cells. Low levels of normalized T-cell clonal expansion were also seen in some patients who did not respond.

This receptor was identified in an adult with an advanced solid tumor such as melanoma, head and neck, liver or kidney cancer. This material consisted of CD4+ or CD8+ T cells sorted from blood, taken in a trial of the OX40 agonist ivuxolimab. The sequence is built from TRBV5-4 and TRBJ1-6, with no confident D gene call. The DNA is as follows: TGTGCCAGCAGCTTGGGTTCCTATAATTCACCCCTCCACTTT. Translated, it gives CASSLGSYNSPLHF.